A selection of T cell receptor beta chains follows, all from one sample in a study of Graves' ophthalmopathy and Graves' hyperthyroidism. TCRdb itself ran the multiplex PCR reads through MiXCR, one entry per CDR3 protein. The table has a few hundred thousand distinct CDR3 sequences, approximately 17% seen once. Sample: peripheral blood. Every receptor here comes from an adult woman with stable Graves' hyperthyroidism. Both conserved end residues are part of each CDR3.

v_gene	j_gene	CDR3aa
TRBV2	TRBJ2-7	CASSPLIPGTGGENEQYF
TRBV2	TRBJ2-5	CASSESGTGQETQYF
TRBV11-2	TRBJ1-6	CASRTFRPPLHF
TRBV11-2	TRBJ1-2	CASSSDRGYNYGYTF
TRBV12-3/TRBV12-4	TRBJ1-6	CASSSGTGADNSPLHF
TRBV11-2	TRBJ2-7	CASSLEASGSYEQYF
TRBV11-2	TRBJ2-7	CASSPPLGSYEQYF
TRBV3-1	TRBJ2-5	CASSQRGLAQGETQYF
TRBV28	TRBJ2-4	CASSFAGLAKNIKYF
TRBV6-5	TRBJ1-1	CASSYSRDRGFTEAFF
TRBV12-3/TRBV12-4	TRBJ1-1	CASSLWGSTEAFF
TRBV7-8	TRBJ2-7	CASSLAPSGSRDYEQYF
TRBV11-1	TRBJ2-2	CASSLGGRVPRGNTGELFF
TRBV11-1	TRBJ2-5	CASSDIRDTSAAETQYF
TRBV6-1	TRBJ1-2	CASSPTLGGYTF
TRBV27	TRBJ1-1	CASGHRALDTEAFF
TRBV2	TRBJ2-4	CASSETGTGVTKNIKYF
TRBV6-5	TRBJ1-5	CASNPGSRGGQPQHF
TRBV11-2	TRBJ1-6	CASSSRSRSPLHF
TRBV12-3/TRBV12-4	TRBJ2-7	CASSPGWEENSYEQYF
TRBV7-2	TRBJ1-1	CASSFAASMNTEAFF
TRBV12-3/TRBV12-4	TRBJ1-5	CASSLYRASNQPQHF
TRBV24-1	TRBJ2-5	CATSDTYRDREETQYF
TRBV29-1	TRBJ1-2	CSVEDPEGIYGYTF
TRBV18	TRBJ2-5	CASSPRDMETQYF
TRBV20-1	TRBJ1-2	CSATGYSNNYGYTF
TRBV4-2	TRBJ2-5	CASSPGRGSGEETQYF
TRBV6-2/TRBV6-3	TRBJ1-5	CASSYKQIYQPQHF